One sample yielded the 26 T cell receptor beta chains listed below, sequenced in a study of T-cell memory formation after mild COVID-19. TCRdb called the 5' RACE reads again in MiXCR, with one record for every CDR3 protein. The table records approximately 260,000 distinct CDR3 sequences, over 15% of them present only once. The specimen sequenced was PBMCs or a T cell subset sorted from them (not recorded which). The source of these receptors is a man in his late teens or twenties who had mild COVID-19 (a few samples of this study predate the infection). Cell type and time point are not known.

The chain uses TRBV25-1 and TRBJ2-5; 12 nucleotides line up with TRBD2. The J segment lost 2 bases and the V segment lost 2 bases, leaving 0 bases of the junction unmatched. This CDR3 has 15 amino acids. Germline V gene lookup returns CDR1 MGHDK and CDR2 SYGVNS. CDR3 sequence reads: CASSETSGGQETQYF. The CDR3 DNA follows: TGTGCCAGCAGTGAAACTAGCGGGGGGCAAGAGACCCAGTACTTC.

This clonotype was counted a few times. The chain employs TRBV19 and TRBJ1-2; tentatively, D is TRBD1 (6 bases). Germline V gene sequence: CDR1 LNHDA, CDR2 SQIVND (reference sequence). The CDR3 has 14 amino acids. The V end lost 6 bases, the J end lost 4 bases, and 15 bases lay between the germline ends. The CDR3 spells CASSPDSRPYGYTF. The CDR3 DNA follows: TGTGCCAGTAGCCCGGACAGTCGCCCCTATGGCTACACCTTC. The whole variable domain, remainder taken from reference TRBV19 and TRBJ1-2, is DGGITQSPKYLFRKEGQNVTLSCEQNLNHDAMYWYRQDPGQGLRLIYYSQIVNDFQKGDIAEGYSVSREKKESFPLTVTSAQKNPTAFYLCASSPDSRPYGYTFGSGTRLTVV.

This clonotype appeared a few times. This rearrangement joins TRBV19 to TRBJ2-7; D unresolved. The germline V gene has CDR1 LNHDA and CDR2 SQIVND (reference sequence). With 6 bases removed from V and 0 bases from J, the gap between germline ends came to 6 bases. The CDR3 loop spans 12 amino acids. CDR3 bases: TGTGCCAGTAGAGGCGGCTCCTACGAGCAGTACTTC. Protein sequence: CASRGGSYEQYF. Based on the CDR3 plus reference TRBV19 and TRBJ2-7, the full variable domain is DGGITQSPKYLFRKEGQNVTLSCEQNLNHDAMYWYRQDPGQGLRLIYYSQIVNDFQKGDIAEGYSVSREKKESFPLTVTSAQKNPTAFYLCASRGGSYEQYFGPGTRLTVT.

This chain joins TRBV7-2 and TRBJ2-5, with TRBD2 matching over 10 bases. J gave up 7 bases and V 1 base, and 6 bases lay outside the gene matches. Germline values: CDR1 SGHTA, CDR2 FQGNSA. This CDR3 region has 15 residues. The CDR3 DNA reads TGTGCCAGCAGCTTAGGGCTCAGGACTAGCGGGACCCAGTACTTC. It yields the protein CASSLGLRTSGTQYF.

This chain joins TRBV6-1 and TRBJ2-7, with 9 nucleotides matching TRBD2. The V gene's germline CDR1 is MNHNS and CDR2 SASEGT. The CDR3 consists of 15 residues. Losses at the gene ends were 1 base for V and 3 bases for J; bases not matched to a gene: 4. CDR3 in amino acids: CASSEGPSGIYEQYF. CDR3 nucleotides: TGTGCCAGCAGTGAAGGGCCTAGCGGGATCTACGAGCAGTACTTC.

The V call is TRBV6-2 or TRBV6-3, the J call TRBJ1-1; tentatively, D is TRBD1 (5 bases). This CDR3 is 15 amino acids long. Deletions cut 4 bases from V and 1 base from J, with 13 bases between. The germline V gene encodes CDR1 MNHEY and CDR2 SVGEGT. The CDR3 protein is CASSFGGWANTEAFF. The CDR3 nucleotides read TGTGCCAGCAGTTTTGGGGGTTGGGCGAACACTGAAGCTTTCTTT.

With respect to this clonotype: Possible read error: a much larger clone is one base away. The chain has TRBV12-3 or TRBV12-4 and TRBJ2-4; D gene unclear. Deletions cut 6 bases from V and 1 base from J, with 13 bases between. The CDR3 extends over 15 amino acids. This CDR3 is CASSRVASAKNIQYF. The DNA of the CDR3 is TGTGCCAGCAGCCGGGTGGCCTCGGCCAAAAACATTCAGTACTTC.

V usage is TRBV29-1 and J usage is TRBJ2-5; no firm D call. CDR1 is SQVTM, CDR2 ANQGSEA, per germline. This CDR3 is 12 amino acids long. With 4 bases removed from V and 2 bases from J, the gap between germline ends came to 8 bases. In nucleotides, the CDR3 is TGCAGCGTTGCGCCGGCGCAAGAGACCCAGTACTTC. Translation: CSVAPAQETQYF.

The chain is built from TRBV3-1 and TRBJ2-7; the D is unclear. Germline CDR1 is LGHDT and CDR2 is YNNKEL (reference sequence). The ends were cut back, 1 base at V and 3 bases at J, with 4 bases in the middle. CDR3 length equals 12 residues. CDR3 residues: CASSQVYYEQYF. The CDR3 DNA follows: TGTGCCAGCAGCCAAGTATACTACGAGCAGTACTTC.

The chain employs TRBV24-1 and TRBJ2-3; a possible D gene is TRBD2 (6 bases). CDR3 length equals 15 residues. Germline CDR1 KGHDR, CDR2 SFDVKD. The germline V and J ends were trimmed by 3 bases and 2 bases, with 11 bases remaining between them. The CDR3 loop reads CATSDGGGTTDTQYF. The CDR3 DNA reads TGTGCCACCAGTGATGGTGGGGGGACCACAGATACGCAGTATTTT.

There are many counts of this clonotype. The rearrangement uses TRBV6-2 or TRBV6-3 and TRBJ2-7; 7 nucleotides line up with TRBD1. Germline V gene lookup returns CDR1 MNHEY and CDR2 SVGEGT. The V segment lost 2 bases and the J segment 6 bases; nucleotides outside the gene matches: 13. This CDR3 is built from 16 residues. The DNA for the CDR3 is TGTGCCAGCAGTTACGCTCGGGACAGTCACCGGGTCGAGCAGTACGTC. This sequence encodes CASSYARDSHRVEQYV.

This clonotype was detected only a few times. The V call is TRBV6-5, the J call TRBJ1-2; a weak D match, TRBD1 (5 bases). Deletions cut 6 bases from V and 7 bases from J, with 21 bases between. In germline, CDR1 is MNHEY, CDR2 SVGAGI. The CDR3 extends over 15 amino acids. CDR3: CASSKLGRGESGYTF. The CDR3 coding sequence is TGTGCCAGCAGCAAGTTAGGGCGGGGGGAAAGTGGCTACACCTTC.

This CDR3 is CASSLGLVETQYF. CDR3 in DNA: TGTGCCAGCAGCCTAGGACTAGTCGAGACCCAGTACTTC. The chain couples TRBV9 to TRBJ2-5; TRBD2 agrees at 7 bases. Germline CDR1 is SGDLS and CDR2 is YYNGEE. The CDR3 extends over 13 amino acids. V lost 4 bases and J lost 5; bases outside the gene matches: 5.

The chain uses TRBV6-1 and TRBJ2-7, with a tentative D call TRBD1 (6 bases). Trimming pared 10 bases from V and 5 bases from J, leaving 18 bases between. The V gene's germline CDR1 is MNHNS and CDR2 SASEGT. The CDR3 covers 13 residues. CDR3 residues: CATDFRGFDEQYF. CDR3 DNA: TGTGCCACGGATTTCAGGGGATTTGACGAGCAGTACTTC.

The CDR3 reads CASSLLEAGGLEQFF. DNA for the CDR3: TGTGCCAGCAGCTTACTGGAGGCAGGGGGCCTTGAGCAGTTCTTC. The rearrangement uses TRBV7-9 and TRBJ2-1; TRBD1 aligns across 8 bases. Per germline, CDR1 SEHNR and CDR2 FQNEAQ (reference sequence). With V trimmed by 2 bases and J by 9 bases, 9 bases remained unmatched. The CDR3 spans 15 residues. Variable domain in full (rest from reference TRBV7-9 and TRBJ2-1): DTGVSQNPRHKITKRGQNVTFRCDPISEHNRLYWYRQTLGQGPEFLTYFQNEAQLEKSRLLSDRFSAERPKGSFSTLEIQRTEQGDSAMYLCASSLLEAGGLEQFFGPGTRLTVL.

The chain employs TRBV5-1 and TRBJ2-3; weak D call: TRBD1 (5 bases). CDR1 SGHRS and CDR2 YFSETQ come from the germline V gene. Trimming took 5 bases from V and 0 from J, leaving 10 bases between them. The CDR3 runs 14 residues. This chain's CDR3 is CASRDDSSTDTQYF. The CDR3 DNA sequence: TGCGCCAGCAGAGATGACAGCAGCACAGATACGCAGTATTTT.

This clonotype was counted between two and nine times. The V call is TRBV24-1, the J call TRBJ2-4; D is uncertain. The CDR3 sequence is 16 residues long. Trimming pared 5 bases from V and 0 bases from J, leaving 13 bases between. Germline V gene data show CDR1 as KGHDR and CDR2 as SFDVKD. The CDR3 here is CATSVWVLLAKNIQYF. In nucleotides, the CDR3 is TGTGCCACCAGTGTGTGGGTCTTACTAGCCAAAAACATTCAGTACTTC.

The chain employs TRBV29-1 and TRBJ2-7, with D perhaps TRBD1 (7 bases). Trimming left V 5 bases short and J 6 bases short, with 11 bases between. In germline, CDR1 is SQVTM, CDR2 ANQGSEA. The CDR3 is made up of 11 amino acids. CDR3 protein: CSVTRGVEQYF. CDR3 sequence (DNA): TGCAGCGTTACCAGGGGGGTCGAGCAGTACTTC.

The CDR3: CASRPQGGGYTF. The CDR3 region has the DNA TGTGCCAGCAGGCCTCAGGGCGGCGGCTACACCTTC. The genes are TRBV6-5 and TRBJ1-2; TRBD1 might be the D (5 bases). Germline V gene sequence: CDR1 MNHEY, CDR2 SVGAGI. The V and J ends lost 6 bases and 8 bases respectively, with 13 bases between them. This CDR3 has 12 residues.

This clonotype was observed at least ten times. The rearrangement uses TRBV4-3 and TRBJ2-1; 7 bases are a match to TRBD1. V dropped 4 bases and J dropped 2; count of bases not matched to a gene: 2. The CDR3 has 14 amino acids. From germline, CDR1 is LGHNA and CDR2 YSLEER. The DNA for the CDR3 is TGCGCCAGCAGCCCCGGGACAGCCTACAATGAGCAGTTCTTC. Translating gives CASSPGTAYNEQFF.

The chain joins TRBV28 to TRBJ2-7; 9 bases match TRBD1. The CDR3 is 13 residues long. V shed 4 bases and J 6 bases; nucleotides not matched to a gene: 4. CDR1 is MDHEN and CDR2 is SYDVKM in the germline V gene. The CDR3 DNA is TGTGCCAGCAGTTACACGACAGGGGGCGAGCAGTACGTC. Translation gives CASSYTTGGEQYV.

The chain recombines TRBV7-9 with TRBJ2-7, with D unclear. The CDR3 runs 14 residues. Trimming cost V 3 bases and J 0 bases, with 9 bases left between them. CDR1 is SEHNR, CDR2 FQNEAQ, per germline (reference sequence). CDR3 amino acids: CASSLLSYSYEQYF. The CDR3 DNA sequence: TGTGCCAGCAGCTTGCTGAGCTACTCCTACGAGCAGTACTTC.

There are a few counts of this clonotype. The CDR3 bases are TGTGCCAGCAGCCTTCGAACAGGCTCTGGGGCCAACGTCCTGACTTTC. Protein product: CASSLRTGSGANVLTF. The chain links TRBV9 to TRBJ2-6, with D possibly matching TRBD1 (5 bases). Germline CDR1 reads SGDLS; CDR2 reads YYNGEE. Trimming removed 4 bases at V and 0 bases at J, with 11 bases between. CDR3 length equals 16 residues.

The chain couples TRBV6-1 to TRBJ2-7; 8 nucleotides align to TRBD1. This CDR3 comprises 13 residues. After removal of 5 bases from V and 7 bases from J, the junction contained 7 bases not matched to a gene. The germline V gene has CDR1 MNHNS and CDR2 SASEGT. CDR3 DNA: TGTGCCAGCAGTTCTACCGGGACAGGAGAGCAGTACTTC. It specifies CASSSTGTGEQYF.

V and J are TRBV27 and TRBJ2-1, with 8 bases matching TRBD1. The V segment lost 6 bases and the J segment 0 bases; nucleotides outside the gene matches: 7. Germline V gene sequence: CDR1 MNHEY, CDR2 SMNVEV (reference sequence). The CDR3 has 16 amino acids. The CDR3, as DNA: TGTGCCAGCAGGGCGACAGGGGCCGTCTCCTACAATGAGCAGTTCTTC. Translated, it gives CASRATGAVSYNEQFF.

This clonotype was detected only a few times. The chain carries TRBV5-1 and TRBJ1-5; 7 bases map to TRBD1. The junction had 9 bases not matched to a gene; V was cut back by 3 bases and J by 9 bases. Germline CDR1 and CDR2: SGHRS and YFSETQ. CDR3 size: 14 residues. The DNA of the CDR3 is TGCGCCAGCAGCTGGGGGGACAGCTTGGCGCCCCAGCATTTT. As protein: CASSWGDSLAPQHF.